This is a list of T cell receptor beta chains from one sample in a study of cytomegalovirus exposure and HLA in healthy donors. This table comes from immunoSEQ multiplex PCR, and its TCRdb copy is limited to in-frame clones, with some not included. The profile shows about 160,000 clones, approximately 80% of them singletons. The sequencing input was PBMCs. These receptors were collected from a woman in her fifties or sixties in good health and CMV-seronegative. Each CDR3 is given with its conserved first and last residue. The order of the fields is V gene, clone size, J gene, D gene, CDR3 protein. The D gene is left open where the match is weak. Rows may omit the clone size; those that give it use once, few, many or a size class.

TRBV28	.	TRBJ1-1	.	CASMGSYGVNTEAFF
TRBV11-2	.	TRBJ1-1	TRBD1	CASSSLPGQPMNTEAFF
TRBV28	.	TRBJ2-1	TRBD1	CASSLLPGQVGLNEQFF
TRBV14	.	TRBJ2-5	TRBD1	CASSQARGTGPRAETQYF
TRBV10-1	.	TRBJ2-7	TRBD2	CASSESERDGTYEQYF
TRBV9	few	TRBJ2-1	.	CASSISESSYNEQFF
TRBV7-2	.	TRBJ1-1	.	CASSLFIWNTEAFF
TRBV10-1	.	TRBJ1-6	.	CASSRGSSSNSPLHF
TRBV9	.	TRBJ1-2	.	CASSVGQMDGYTF
TRBV5-1	.	TRBJ2-2	.	CASTRGATNTGELFF
TRBV7-4	.	TRBJ2-7	.	CASSSPGVSLFYEQYF
TRBV9	.	TRBJ1-2	TRBD1	CASSSRDRGGGGYGYTF
TRBV27	once	TRBJ2-7	.	CASSSNYYEQYF
TRBV4-3	.	TRBJ2-3	.	CASSQGRRDTDTQYF
TRBV30	.	TRBJ1-5	TRBD1	CAWTRGTGVFNQPQHF
TRBV19	.	TRBJ1-1	.	CASSIQTPNTEAFF
TRBV10-3	.	TRBJ1-5	TRBD1	CAINSDRGEQPQHF
TRBV7-2	.	TRBJ2-7	TRBD1	CASSVGQVGEQYF
TRBV2	few	TRBJ2-7	TRBD2	CASIAERGSRPYEQYF
TRBV28	.	TRBJ1-2	TRBD1	CASSSTGQVSYGYTF
TRBV21-1	few	TRBJ1-5	.	CASSSRTGGCQPQHF
TRBV18	few	TRBJ2-5	TRBD2	CASSPPRAGGIRETQYF
TRBV7-2	.	TRBJ2-1	.	CASSLDRGGYNEQFF
TRBV4-3	.	TRBJ1-1	.	CASSHHDRNTEAFF
TRBV7-2	.	TRBJ2-7	.	CASSSQLTGEQYF
TRBV27	.	TRBJ1-1	TRBD1	CASSFGSGTAPAFF
TRBV7-9	.	TRBJ1-4	.	CASSPEARGTNEKLFF
TRBV15	once	TRBJ2-5	.	CATSREVQQGQETQYF
TRBV9	.	TRBJ2-1	.	CASSPSWGDEQFF
TRBV18	once	TRBJ2-1	TRBD1	CASSGQGVNEQFF
TRBV28	.	TRBJ2-7	TRBD2	CASSWSGAGRIYEQYF
TRBV11-2	.	TRBJ2-7	.	CASSQLSYEQYF
TRBV19	.	TRBJ1-2	TRBD1	CASSGPGQGVLGYTF
TRBV14	.	TRBJ2-1	TRBD2	CASSQAAGLGRYEQFF
TRBV6-5	.	TRBJ1-5	.	CASSYEAGSNQPQHF
TRBV28	.	TRBJ1-1	.	CASSVGTFFAEAFF
TRBV11-3	.	TRBJ2-5	.	CASSSRQDGETQYF
TRBV6-1	.	TRBJ2-6	.	CASTNSGANVLTF
TRBV12-5	once	TRBJ2-3	TRBD1	CASGPGQGTDTQYF
TRBV21-1	.	TRBJ1-5	.	CASSKGTGGRGNQPQHF
TRBV25-1	.	TRBJ2-7	TRBD2	CASTAGGRASEQYF
TRBV6-5	.	TRBJ1-2	.	CASSYYDTGGGYTF
TRBV28	.	TRBJ2-1	.	CASSDLRVDEQFF
TRBV9	.	TRBJ2-7	.	CASSFEGGYEQYF
TRBV18	once	TRBJ1-4	TRBD1	CASSPTGVGPNEKLFF
TRBV6-5	.	TRBJ2-7	TRBD1	CASSYRDRGPYEQYF
TRBV5-4	.	TRBJ2-5	TRBD2	CASSLFYGLAPETQYF
TRBV30	once	TRBJ2-1	.	CAWSVTNPLNEQFF
TRBV28	.	TRBJ1-5	TRBD1	CASSHRTGEVQPQHF
TRBV7-9	.	TRBJ1-5	TRBD1	CASSRQGNGQPQHF
TRBV7-2	.	TRBJ2-5	TRBD1	CASSTSGTAQETQYF
TRBV4-3	.	TRBJ1-4	TRBD1	CASSQESTGGYEKLFF
TRBV6-5	few	TRBJ2-3	.	CASSPRNTDTQYF
TRBV28	once	TRBJ1-1	.	CASSRQQTKITEAFF
TRBV7-9	.	TRBJ1-2	TRBD1	CASSLGQGSYGYTF
TRBV9	.	TRBJ1-1	.	CASSVGSLSNTEAFF
TRBV7-2	.	TRBJ2-7	.	CASSALVDEQYF